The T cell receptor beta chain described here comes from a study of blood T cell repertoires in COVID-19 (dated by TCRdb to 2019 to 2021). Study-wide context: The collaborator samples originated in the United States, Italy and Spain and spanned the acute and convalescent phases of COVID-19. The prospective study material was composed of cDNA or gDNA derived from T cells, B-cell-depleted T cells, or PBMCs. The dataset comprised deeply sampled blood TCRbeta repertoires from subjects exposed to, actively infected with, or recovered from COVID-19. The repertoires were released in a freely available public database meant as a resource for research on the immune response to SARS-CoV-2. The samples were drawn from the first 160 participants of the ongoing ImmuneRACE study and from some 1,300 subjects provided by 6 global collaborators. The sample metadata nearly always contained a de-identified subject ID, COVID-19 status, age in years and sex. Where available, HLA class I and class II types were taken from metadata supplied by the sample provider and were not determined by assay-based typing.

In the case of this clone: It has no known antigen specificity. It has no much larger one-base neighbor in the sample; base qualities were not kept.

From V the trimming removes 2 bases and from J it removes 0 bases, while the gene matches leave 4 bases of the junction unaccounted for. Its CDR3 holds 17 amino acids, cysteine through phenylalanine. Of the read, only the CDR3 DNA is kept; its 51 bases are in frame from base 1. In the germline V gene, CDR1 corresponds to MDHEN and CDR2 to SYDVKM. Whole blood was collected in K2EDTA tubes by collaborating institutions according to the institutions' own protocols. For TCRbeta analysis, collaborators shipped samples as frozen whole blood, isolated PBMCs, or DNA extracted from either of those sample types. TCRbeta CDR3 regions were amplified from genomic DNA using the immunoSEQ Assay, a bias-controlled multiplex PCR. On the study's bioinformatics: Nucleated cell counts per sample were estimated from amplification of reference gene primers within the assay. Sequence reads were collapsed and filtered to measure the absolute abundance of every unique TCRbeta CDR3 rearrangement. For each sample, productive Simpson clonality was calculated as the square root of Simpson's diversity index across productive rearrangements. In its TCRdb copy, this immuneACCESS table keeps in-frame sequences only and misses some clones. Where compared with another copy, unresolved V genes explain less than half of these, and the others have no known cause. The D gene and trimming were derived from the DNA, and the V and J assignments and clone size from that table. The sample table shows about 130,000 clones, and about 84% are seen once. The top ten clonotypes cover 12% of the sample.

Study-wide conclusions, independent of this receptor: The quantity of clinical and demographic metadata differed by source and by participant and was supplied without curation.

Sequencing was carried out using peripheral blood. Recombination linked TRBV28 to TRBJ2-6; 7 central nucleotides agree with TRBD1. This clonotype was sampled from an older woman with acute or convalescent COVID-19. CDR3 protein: CASSLRTGSSGANVLTF. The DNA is TGTGCCAGCAGTTTAAGGACAGGCAGCTCTGGGGCCAACGTCCTGACTTTC. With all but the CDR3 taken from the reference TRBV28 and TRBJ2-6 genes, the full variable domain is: DVKVTQSSRYLVKRTGEKVFLECVQDMDHENMFWYRQDPGLGLRLIYFSYDVKMKEKGDIPEGYSVSREKKERFSLILESASTNQTSMYLCASSLRTGSSGANVLTFGAGSRLTVL.